This T cell receptor (beta chain) comes out of a study of response to subunit inactivated influenza vaccine. CDR1 and CDR2 (germline): SGHTA, FQGNSA. V lost 1 base to trimming and J lost 5 bases, with 12 bases between them. CDR3 length: 15 residues. TCRdb fed the RT-PCR reads into MiXCR, producing one record per CDR3 protein. Here the sample spans over 800,000 distinct CDR3 sequences, around 21% being singletons. The V call is TRBV7-2, the J call TRBJ2-1, with a tentative D call TRBD1 (6 bases). The starting material was PBMCs from blood, obtained roughly 5 days after vaccination. The receptor was isolated from a man aged 45-60 years who received an inactivated influenza vaccine. CDR3 region: CASSLVTGMDNEQFF. The CDR3 region has the DNA TGTGCCAGCAGCTTAGTCACAGGGATGGACAATGAGCAGTTCTTC.